The 26 T cell receptor beta chains below come from one sample, sequenced in a study of T-cell memory formation after mild COVID-19. TCRdb used MiXCR to reprocess the 5' RACE reads, holding one entry per CDR3 protein. The data hold around 300,000 distinct CDR3 sequences, with roughly an eighth observed a single time. Input material: PBMCs or a T cell subset sorted from them (not recorded which). The receptors originated from a man aged 18 to 29 who had mild COVID-19 (a few samples of this study predate the infection). Cell type and time point are not known.

This clonotype was recorded at least ten times. The rearrangement joins TRBV29-1 to TRBJ1-5; D unclear. The CDR3 spans 13 residues. The V gene's germline CDR1 is SQVTM and CDR2 ANQGSEA. V lost 7 bases, J lost 0 bases, and 10 bases lay in between. Written as DNA, the CDR3 is TGCAGCGCCCAATGGGATAGCAATCAGCCCCAGCATTTT. Translation: CSAQWDSNQPQHF.

This clonotype was found many times. The chain uses TRBV6-4 and TRBJ2-2; D is unclear. The CDR3 spans 13 residues. V dropped 0 bases and J dropped 4 bases, with 3 bases sitting between them. CDR1 is MRHNA, CDR2 SNTAGT, per germline. CDR3 coding DNA: TGTGCCAGCAGTGACTCTAGCACCGGGGAGCTGTTTTTT. It is translated as CASSDSSTGELFF.

This clonotype was recorded a few times. The chain uses TRBV27 and TRBJ1-5; a possible D gene is TRBD1 (5 bases). The CDR3 is made up of 14 amino acids. V was cut by 6 bases and J by 9 bases, with 18 bases left in between. The germline V gene has CDR1 MNHEY and CDR2 SMNVEV (reference sequence). This CDR3 is CASRRDGSGAPQHF. CDR3 DNA: TGTGCCAGCAGGAGGGACGGTTCCGGGGCGCCCCAGCATTTT.

In its sample, this clonotype was seen a few times. The genes are TRBV10-3 and TRBJ2-3; D is perhaps TRBD1 or TRBD2 (7 bases each). Per germline, CDR1 ENHRY and CDR2 SYGVKD. The CDR3 totals 13 residues. V dropped 7 bases and J dropped 6 bases, with 14 bases sitting between them. The CDR3 DNA is TGTGCCATCACGCCAGGGGGGGTGGATACGCAGTATTTT. Translated: CAITPGGVDTQYF.

This clonotype was seen a few times. The V call is TRBV7-2, the J call TRBJ2-2, with unresolved D. The ends were cut back, 5 bases at V and 4 bases at J, with 20 bases in the middle. Germline V gene data show CDR1 as SGHTA and CDR2 as FQGNSA. This CDR3 is 17 amino acids long. CDR3 in amino acids: CASSQRDYGDVTGELFF. CDR3 nucleotides: TGTGCCAGCAGCCAGAGAGATTACGGCGATGTCACCGGGGAGCTGTTTTTT.

The table lists this clonotype with many counts. One end of the junction fails to match germline, which may point to a read error. The genes are TRBV5-1 and TRBJ2-7; possible D gene TRBD2, 5 bases. The germline CDR1 and CDR2 sequences are SGHRS and YFSETQ. The CDR3 loop spans 15 amino acids. The chain's CDR3 is CASPNTVFYDYQQYF. In DNA form, the CDR3 reads TGCGCCAGCCCCAACACTGTTTTCTATGACTACCAGCAGTACTTC.

There are a few counts of this clonotype. The chain has TRBV24-1 and TRBJ2-2; D is ambiguous. Germline CDR1 and CDR2: KGHDR and SFDVKD. There are 13 residues in the CDR3. Between the trimmed V and J ends, which lost 6 bases and 5 bases, there was a span of 9 bases. The CDR3 DNA reads TGTGCCACCAGTAACGTGGGGACCGGGGAGCTGTTTTTT. It specifies CATSNVGTGELFF.

The chain joins TRBV10-3 to TRBJ2-1; D possibly corresponds to TRBD2 (5 bases). Germline assignment: CDR1 ENHRY and CDR2 SYGVKD. Trimming stripped 2 bases from V and 8 bases from J, with 10 bases between. The CDR3 length is 13 residues. This CDR3 reads CAISEDSEDEQFF. CDR3 DNA sequence: TGTGCCATCAGTGAGGATAGCGAGGATGAGCAGTTCTTC.

At least ten counts were recorded for this clonotype. The V and J genes are TRBV30 and TRBJ2-7, with D hard to call. The ends were cut back, 0 bases at V and 0 bases at J, with 3 bases in the middle. CDR3 length: 12 amino acids. The V gene's germline CDR1 is GTSNPN and CDR2 SVGIG (reference sequence). The CDR3 region has the DNA TGTGCCTGGAGTGTCAGCTCCTACGAGCAGTACTTC. It translates to CAWSVSSYEQYF.

This clonotype showed up just a few times. CDR3 in amino acids: CSAAKGYEQYV. The CDR3 coding sequence is TGCAGTGCTGCCAAAGGTTACGAGCAGTACGTC. This chain joins TRBV20-1 and TRBJ2-7; D uncertain. Germline V gene lookup returns CDR1 DFQATT and CDR2 SNEGSKA (reference sequence). V lost 5 bases and J lost 4, with 9 bases in between. The CDR3 loop spans 11 amino acids.

This chain uses TRBV11-2 with TRBJ2-2; 9 bases fit TRBD2. Germline V CDR1 and CDR2: SGHAT, FQNNGV. Trimming took 3 bases from V and 5 from J; bases not matched to a gene: 4. CDR3 size: 15 residues. CDR3 in DNA: TGTGCCAGCAGCTTTGGTACTAGCGGGACCGGGGAGCTGTTTTTT. Translating gives CASSFGTSGTGELFF.

This chain uses TRBV7-2 with TRBJ2-3; D gene uncertain. This CDR3 has 12 amino acids. CDR1 SGHTA and CDR2 FQGNSA come from the germline V gene. The V gene lost 1 base and the J gene lost 6 bases, with 5 bases spanning the gap. CDR3 in amino acids: CASSLDPDTQYF. As DNA, the CDR3 is TGTGCCAGCAGCTTAGACCCTGATACGCAGTATTTT.

This CDR3 is CASSESGQPQHF. CDR3 DNA: TGCGCCAGCAGTGAGTCGGGGCAGCCCCAGCATTTT. The V gene is TRBV10-1, the J gene TRBJ1-5; D call uncertain. The germline CDR1 and CDR2 sequences are WNHNN and SYGVQD (reference sequence). V lost 0 bases and J lost 7, with 4 bases in between. The CDR3 runs 12 residues.

The chain recombines TRBV6-2 or TRBV6-3 with TRBJ1-2; D uncertain. The V end was cut by 2 bases, the J end by 8 bases, with 6 bases between. Germline-derived CDR1 and CDR2 are MNHEY and SVGEGT. CDR3 length: 11 residues. The CDR3 spells CASSYPRGYTF. CDR3 DNA sequence: TGTGCCAGCAGTTACCCCCGAGGCTACACCTTC.

The chain is built from TRBV4-2 and TRBJ1-6; 9 bases align to TRBD1. The CDR3 sequence is 15 residues long. Germline CDR1 LGHNA, CDR2 YNFKEQ. V lost 1 base and J lost 5; bases outside the gene matches: 0. The CDR3 sequence: CASSQGDRDNSPLHF. The CDR3 region has the DNA TGTGCCAGCAGCCAAGGGGACAGGGATAATTCACCCCTCCACTTT.

The genes are TRBV7-9 and TRBJ2-3, with D possibly matching TRBD1 (5 bases). With 1 base removed from V and 9 bases from J, the gap between germline ends came to 14 bases. Germline V gene lookup returns CDR1 SEHNR and CDR2 FQNEAQ (reference sequence). The CDR3 has 14 residues. Written as DNA, the CDR3 is TGTGCCAGCAGCTTAGGCCCCCCCTCAGGGACGCAGTATTTT. It translates to CASSLGPPSGTQYF.

There are many counts of this clonotype. The chain has TRBV6-2 or TRBV6-3 and TRBJ2-5; TRBD2 aligns across 10 bases. CDR3 length equals 15 residues. J gave up 1 base and V 6 bases, and 5 bases lay outside the gene matches. Germline values: CDR1 MNHEY, CDR2 SVGEGT. The CDR3 region is CASRGRTSGQETQYF. The CDR3 region has the DNA TGTGCCAGCAGGGGACGGACTAGCGGCCAAGAGACCCAGTACTTC.

CDR3 DNA sequence: TGTGCCACCAGCAGAGAGTCAGGGGCAATCTATGGCTACACCTTC. Its translation: CATSRESGAIYGYTF. This chain joins TRBV15 and TRBJ1-2; maybe TRBD1 (6 bases). From germline, CDR1 is LNHNV and CDR2 YYDKDF (reference sequence). The CDR3 runs 15 residues. V was shortened by 0 bases and J by 4 bases, with 12 bases between the two germline ends.

This clonotype showed up just a few times. The DNA of the CDR3 is TGCGCCAGCAGCTTGGAAGGTATGAGCTCCTACAATGAGCAGTTCTTC. As protein: CASSLEGMSSYNEQFF. The chain carries TRBV5-1 and TRBJ2-1; the D is unclear. CDR1 is SGHRS and CDR2 is YFSETQ in the germline V gene. The CDR3 is made up of 16 amino acids. V was pared by 0 bases and J by 0 bases, with 10 bases between. Looking up the rest from reference TRBV5-1 and TRBJ2-1 gives the full variable domain: KAGVTQTPRYLIKTRGQQVTLSCSPISGHRSVSWYQQTPGQGLQFLFEYFSETQRNKGNFPGRFSGRQFSNSRSEMNVSTLELGDSALYLCASSLEGMSSYNEQFFGPGTRLTVL.

This clonotype showed up many times. This chain connects TRBV10-3 to TRBJ2-7, with TRBD1 matching over 7 bases. Germline CDR1 reads ENHRY; CDR2 reads SYGVKD. V dropped 7 bases and J dropped 6; count of bases not matched to a gene: 15. The CDR3 consists of 15 residues. The CDR3 is CAITQGEQGRSEQYF. The CDR3 nucleotides read TGTGCCATCACCCAGGGGGAACAGGGGCGCAGCGAGCAGTACTTC.

The rearrangement links TRBV20-1 to TRBJ1-2; perhaps TRBD1 as D (6 bases). The CDR3 has 15 residues. The germline V gene encodes CDR1 DFQATT and CDR2 SNEGSKA (reference sequence). Trimming shortened V by 7 bases and J by 4 bases, and 22 bases separated the two germline ends. CDR3 region: CSVLNVGGAVYGYTF. Written as DNA, the CDR3 is TGCAGTGTCCTGAATGTGGGGGGCGCCGTCTATGGCTACACCTTC.

CDR3 region: CASSLDSGSGNEKLFF. The CDR3, as DNA: TGTGCCAGCAGCTTAGATTCCGGGAGTGGTAATGAAAAACTGTTTTTT. The chain is built from TRBV7-9 and TRBJ1-4; no reliable D call. Per germline, CDR1 SEHNR and CDR2 FQNEAQ (reference sequence). CDR3 length: 16 amino acids. The V and J ends lost 1 base and 4 bases respectively, with 13 bases between them.

The gene calls are TRBV18 and TRBJ2-1; a possible D gene is TRBD1 (5 bases). Germline values: CDR1 KGHSH, CDR2 LQKENI. This CDR3 spans 16 amino acids. Trimming took 5 bases from V and 5 from J, leaving 19 bases between them. CDR3 in DNA: TGTGCCAGCTCATCGACAGTTAGTCCGAACCACAATGAGCAGTTCTTC. This sequence encodes CASSSTVSPNHNEQFF.

This chain joins TRBV7-9 and TRBJ2-3, with a tentative D call TRBD2 (5 bases). The CDR3 spans 18 residues. Trimming left V 3 bases short and J 4 bases short, with 23 bases between. Germline assignment: CDR1 SEHNR and CDR2 FQNEAQ (reference sequence). CDR3: CASSLDRASGRDSDTQYF. In DNA, the CDR3 is TGTGCCAGCAGCTTGGACCGGGCCTCTGGCCGGGATTCAGATACGCAGTATTTT. Variable domain in full (rest from reference TRBV7-9 and TRBJ2-3): DTGVSQNPRHKITKRGQNVTFRCDPISEHNRLYWYRQTLGQGPEFLTYFQNEAQLEKSRLLSDRFSAERPKGSFSTLEIQRTEQGDSAMYLCASSLDRASGRDSDTQYFGPGTRLTVL.

The chain uses TRBV20-1 and TRBJ2-5; a weak D match, TRBD2 (5 bases). The CDR3 has 14 amino acids. Germline V CDR1 and CDR2: DFQATT, SNEGSKA (reference sequence). V lost 0 bases, J lost 0 bases, and 8 bases lay in between. CDR3 protein: CSARDVGDQETQYF. The DNA for the CDR3 is TGCAGTGCTAGAGATGTCGGGGACCAAGAGACCCAGTACTTC.

This clonotype was seen at least ten times. The genes are TRBV5-1 and TRBJ2-2, with D perhaps matching TRBD2 (6 bases). CDR3 length equals 15 residues. CDR1 is SGHRS and CDR2 is YFSETQ in the germline V gene. Trimming shortened V by 6 bases and J by 4 bases, and 16 bases separated the two germline ends. The CDR3 bases are TGCGCCAGCATTCAGGGAGGCCGGGGCACCGGGGAGCTGTTTTTT. Protein product: CASIQGGRGTGELFF.